These T cell receptor beta chains were read from a single sample in a study of OX40 agonist ivuxolimab in advanced cancers. TCRdb's table, derived via immunoSEQ multiplex PCR, lists solely in-frame clones and lacks some. The repertoire includes about 77,000 clones, 85% of them detected once, and 0.65% to 0.8% sits in the top ten. This sample comprised CD4+ or CD8+ T cells sorted from blood, obtained in a trial of the OX40 agonist ivuxolimab. The receptor set was obtained from an adult with an advanced solid tumor such as melanoma, head and neck, liver or kidney cancer. Both conserved end residues are part of each CDR3. The D gene is left open where the match is weak. For some rows the clone size is stated as once, few or many, or as a class when expanded; others skip it.

TRBJ1-2	TRBV6-5	NA	few	TGTGCCAGCAGTTACACCCAATCAGCAAACTATGGCTACACCTTC	CASSYTQSANYGYTF
TRBJ1-2	TRBV19	TRBD1	NA	TGTGCCAGTAGTCCGCGGACAGGATCTAACTATGGCTACACCTTC	CASSPRTGSNYGYTF
TRBJ1-1	TRBV6-1	NA	NA	TGTGCCAGCAGGTTCGAGGGACTGATAAACACTGAAGCTTTCTTT	CASRFEGLINTEAFF
TRBJ2-7	TRBV27	NA	NA	TGTGCCAGCAGACAGGGAGGTTTCCCCTTCGAGCAGTACTTC	CASRQGGFPFEQYF
TRBJ1-6	TRBV9	NA	NA	TGTGCCAGCAGCGTACACGGACTAAATTCACCCCTCCACTTT	CASSVHGLNSPLHF
TRBJ2-1	TRBV7-9	NA	NA	TGTGCCAGCAGCTTTATAACTAGGGAACCAGCACCTTATGAGCAGTTCTTC	CASSFITREPAPYEQFF
TRBJ1-2	TRBV2	TRBD1	NA	TGTGCCACCCGTGGTACAGGGGAGGTTGGGTCGAAACCAAACTATGGCTACACCTTC	CATRGTGEVGSKPNYGYTF
TRBJ1-1	TRBV27	TRBD1	once	TGTGCCAGCAGTTTATACAGGGGGCCGGGGAACACTGAAGCTTTCTTT	CASSLYRGPGNTEAFF
TRBJ1-3	TRBV14	NA	NA	TGTGCCAGCAGCCAAGTTGGGGGAAACACCATATATTTT	CASSQVGGNTIYF
TRBJ2-1	TRBV5-1	TRBD1	NA	TGCGCCAGCAGCTTAACAGGGGGCTCCCCCTACAATGAGCAGTTCTTC	CASSLTGGSPYNEQFF
TRBJ1-5	TRBV30	NA	NA	TGTGCCTGGAGTGGGGCAGGGGATCAGCCCCAGCATTTT	CAWSGAGDQPQHF
TRBJ1-5	TRBV19	NA	NA	TGTGCCAGTAGTCCGCCCCCGGGTAATCAGCCCCAGCATTTT	CASSPPPGNQPQHF
TRBJ2-7	TRBV4-1	TRBD2	NA	TGCGCCAGCAGCCAAACTAGCGGGGAACCGAGCTACGAGCAGTACTTC	CASSQTSGEPSYEQYF
TRBJ2-7	TRBV7-9	TRBD1	NA	TGTGCCAGCAGCTTAGGTGGGACAGGACTCCCCGAGCAGTACTTC	CASSLGGTGLPEQYF
TRBJ1-1	TRBV30	NA	NA	TGTGCCTCCTATAGGAACACTGAAGCTTTCTTT	CASYRNTEAFF
TRBJ2-7	TRBV28	NA	NA	TGTGCCAGCAACCCCCAGCATCCAAGTGTCGACGAGCAGTACTTC	CASNPQHPSVDEQYF
TRBJ2-7	TRBV15	NA	once	TGTGCCACCAGCAGAGGGGGGACAAGGAACGAGCAGTACTTC	CATSRGGTRNEQYF
TRBJ2-5	TRBV11-2	NA	NA	TGTGCCAGCAGCTCGGGGGAGACCCAGTACTTC	CASSSGETQYF